This passage covers 9 T cell receptor beta chains from one sample sequenced in a study of CD8+ T cells in alopecia areata. Treatment defined: oral pan-JAK inhibitor, 5-10 mg twice daily. Once RNA had been extracted, it was reverse transcribed into cDNA to act as the sequencing template. The method was immunoSEQ multiplex PCR; TCRdb's version includes in-frame clones alone and lacks a portion of them. This table holds 150,000 to 200,000 clones, 50% to 70% found once. The material sequenced was CD4+ T cells sorted from blood, taken at roughly week 49, from a patient treated with tofacitinib. The receptors derive from a human donor with alopecia areata.

The rearrangement uses TRBV13 and TRBJ2-3; TRBD1 aligns across 7 bases. Trimming cost V 10 bases and J 3 bases; bases outside gene matches: 7. Germline V gene lookup returns CDR1 PRHDT and CDR2 FYEKMQ (reference sequence). The CDR3 loop spans 13 amino acids. The CDR3 protein is CANGQVGTDTQYF. CDR3 DNA sequence: TGTGCCAACGGACAGGTTGGAACAGATACGCAGTATTTT.

The rearrangement links TRBV4-1 to TRBJ2-2; 7 bases match TRBD1. CDR1 MGHRA and CDR2 YSYEKL come from the germline V gene. This CDR3 is built from 15 residues. V shed 6 bases and J 0 bases; nucleotides not matched to a gene: 4. The CDR3 sequence: CASRPQGTNTGELFF. The CDR3 nucleotides read TGCGCCAGCAGGCCACAGGGGACGAACACCGGGGAGCTGTTTTTT.

As to this clone: This same CDR3 is encoded by further DNA sequences in the sample. The chain employs TRBV6-5 and TRBJ2-3; the D gene is possibly TRBD2 (5 bases). The CDR3 runs to 13 residues. The ends were cut back, 2 bases at V and 3 bases at J, with 6 bases in the middle. In germline, CDR1 is MNHEY, CDR2 SVGAGI. CDR3 coding DNA: TGTGCCAGCAGTTACCCGGGGACAGATACGCAGTATTTT. It is translated as CASSYPGTDTQYF.

The chain joins TRBV5-4 to TRBJ2-7, with TRBD2 matching over 8 bases. The CDR3 contains 13 residues. V shed 0 bases and J 6 bases; nucleotides not matched to a gene: 2. Germline V CDR1 and CDR2: SGHNT, YYREEE (reference sequence). Here the CDR3 reads CASSLESGSEQYF. The CDR3 nucleotides read TGTGCCAGCAGCTTGGAAAGCGGGAGCGAGCAGTACTTC. The whole variable domain, filled in from reference TRBV5-4 and TRBJ2-7, reads ETGVTQSPTHLIKTRGQQVTLRCSSQSGHNTVSWYQQALGQGPQFIFQYYREEENGRGNFPPRFSGLQFPNYSSELNVNALELDDSALYLCASSLESGSEQYFGPGTRLTVT.

This rearrangement joins TRBV7-7 to TRBJ2-5; D remains unclear. Germline V gives CDR1 SSHAT, CDR2 FNYEAQ (reference sequence). This CDR3 is 14 amino acids long. Trimming pared 2 bases from V and 5 bases from J, leaving 12 bases between. The CDR3 loop reads CASSLSPVGETQYF. Written as DNA, the CDR3 is TGTGCCAGCAGCTTATCTCCCGTTGGGGAGACCCAGTACTTC.

V usage is TRBV5-1 and J usage is TRBJ2-1; D is uncertain. Germline values: CDR1 SGHRS, CDR2 YFSETQ. V gave up 1 base and J gave up 5 bases, with 4 bases separating them. This CDR3 contains 12 residues. CDR3 sequence reads: CASSLLNNEQFF. The DNA of the CDR3 is TGCGCCAGCAGCTTGCTTAACAATGAGCAGTTCTTC.

This clone occurred a few times. CDR3 loop: CASSSVVANEQYF. For the CDR3, the DNA is TGCGCCAGCAGCTCCGTAGTAGCGAATGAGCAGTACTTC. The V call is TRBV5-1, the J call TRBJ2-7; a possible D gene is TRBD2 (5 bases). V lost 3 bases, J lost 7 bases, and 14 bases lay in between. CDR3 length: 13 amino acids. The germline V gene encodes CDR1 SGHRS and CDR2 YFSETQ.

This clone was seen at least ten times. V is TRBV27 and J is TRBJ2-1; the D is unclear. Per the germline V gene, CDR1 is MNHEY and CDR2 is SMNVEV (reference sequence). V lost 6 bases and J 6 bases, leaving 9 bases between the germline ends. This CDR3 has 12 residues. CDR3 residues: CASRGLLNEQFF. CDR3 nucleotide sequence: TGTGCCAGCAGGGGATTACTCAATGAGCAGTTCTTC.

The V and J genes are TRBV29-1 and TRBJ1-5; tentative D call: TRBD1 (6 bases). Germline CDR1 reads SQVTM; CDR2 reads ANQGSEA. V lost 5 bases and J lost 2, with 10 bases in between. CDR3 size: 13 residues. The CDR3 reads CSVMTGGNQPQHF. The CDR3 DNA follows: TGCAGCGTTATGACAGGTGGCAATCAGCCCCAGCATTTT. Complete variable domain (other parts from reference TRBV29-1 and TRBJ1-5): SAVISQKPSRDICQRGTSLTIQCQVDSQVTMMFWYRQQPGQSLTLIATANQGSEATYESGFVIDKFPISRPNLTFSTLTVSNMSPEDSSIYLCSVMTGGNQPQHFGDGTRLSIL.